One sample yielded the 8 T cell receptor beta chains listed below, sequenced in a study of shared clonotypes between healthy human individuals. Libraries were prepared by immunoSEQ multiplex PCR; TCRdb keeps only in-frame clonotypes and omits some of them. The table includes 2 million to 2.5 million clones, 85% to 95% detected once. Sequencing was carried out using naive CD4+ T cells from PBMCs. Subset specified: CD45RA+ positively selected. Every receptor here comes from a man in his late teens or twenties in good health. Some clones in this sample may be carry-over from other donors' samples.

The chain's CDR3 is CASSVGTFVGELFF. The CDR3 DNA sequence: TGTGCCAGCAGTGTAGGGACCTTCGTCGGGGAGCTGTTTTTT. This chain links TRBV6-1 with TRBJ2-2, with D possibly called TRBD1 or TRBD2 (5 bases each). V lost 4 bases and J lost 7, with 13 bases in between. Germline V gene data show CDR1 as MNHNS and CDR2 as SASEGT. The CDR3 runs 14 residues.

This chain links TRBV10-3 with TRBJ2-3; possible D gene TRBD2, 5 bases. Germline values: CDR1 ENHRY, CDR2 SYGVKD. CDR3 length: 13 amino acids. Trimming pared 10 bases from V and 2 bases from J, leaving 13 bases between. CDR3 sequence reads: CATKETNTDTQYF. CDR3 DNA sequence: TGTGCCACCAAAGAGACTAACACAGATACGCAGTATTTT.

In nucleotides, the CDR3 is TGTGCCAGCAGCGTGTCGACAGGGATGGGCTCTGGAAACACCATATATTTT. The encoded protein is CASSVSTGMGSGNTIYF. The V call is TRBV9, the J call TRBJ1-3; 7 bases match TRBD1. The CDR3 has 17 residues. The V and J ends lost 2 bases and 0 bases, in that order; junction bases with no gene match: 8. Germline V CDR1 and CDR2: SGDLS, YYNGEE.

The chain recombines TRBV7-9 with TRBJ2-7; 9 bases are a match to TRBD1. The CDR3 contains 15 residues. The junction had 8 bases not matched to a gene; V was cut back by 6 bases and J by 2 bases. CDR1 is SEHNR, CDR2 FQNEAQ, per germline (reference sequence). CDR3 amino acids: CASRPLGQGTYEQYF. The CDR3 DNA is TGTGCCAGCAGACCTCTGGGACAGGGAACCTACGAGCAGTACTTC.

The V and J genes are TRBV5-1 and TRBJ1-3; D may be TRBD1 (5 bases). Germline CDR1 is SGHRS and CDR2 is YFSETQ. The V and J ends lost 4 bases and 0 bases respectively, with 14 bases between them. The CDR3 covers 16 residues. The CDR3 DNA sequence: TGCGCCAGCAGCGTTACTACAGGATTCTCTGGAAACACCATATATTTT. It codes for CASSVTTGFSGNTIYF. Drawing the rest from reference TRBV5-1 and TRBJ1-3, the complete variable domain is KAGVTQTPRYLIKTRGQQVTLSCSPISGHRSVSWYQQTPGQGLQFLFEYFSETQRNKGNFPGRFSGRQFSNSRSEMNVSTLELGDSALYLCASSVTTGFSGNTIYFGEGSWLTVV.

A single count supports this clone. The V call is TRBV5-5, the J call TRBJ1-2, with TRBD1 matching 7 bases. Trimming removed 1 base from V and 7 bases from J; junction bases left unmatched: 4. The germline V gene encodes CDR1 SGHKS and CDR2 YYEKEE (reference sequence). This CDR3 region has 13 residues. The CDR3 DNA reads TGTGCCAGCAGCTTGAGACAGGGTGGTGGCTACACCTTC. This sequence encodes CASSLRQGGGYTF.

Only one count was recorded for this clone. V gene TRBV5-6 combines with J gene TRBJ2-5; the D gene is possibly TRBD1 (5 bases). Germline V CDR1 and CDR2: SGHDT, YYEEEE. This CDR3 contains 13 residues. V lost 3 bases to trimming and J lost 0 bases, with 6 bases between them. The CDR3: CASSYRYQETQYF. The CDR3 DNA follows: TGTGCCAGCAGCTACAGGTACCAAGAGACCCAGTACTTC.

The J gene is TRBJ2-7, the V gene TRBV7-9; 10 bases are a match to TRBD2. The germline gives CDR1 SEHNR, CDR2 FQNEAQ (reference sequence). V lost 6 bases to trimming and J lost 3 bases; unmatched junction nucleotides: 5. The length of the CDR3 is 14 residues. CDR3 residues: CASRSSGSVYEQYF. The CDR3 DNA sequence: TGTGCCAGCAGGTCTAGCGGGAGTGTCTACGAGCAGTACTTC.